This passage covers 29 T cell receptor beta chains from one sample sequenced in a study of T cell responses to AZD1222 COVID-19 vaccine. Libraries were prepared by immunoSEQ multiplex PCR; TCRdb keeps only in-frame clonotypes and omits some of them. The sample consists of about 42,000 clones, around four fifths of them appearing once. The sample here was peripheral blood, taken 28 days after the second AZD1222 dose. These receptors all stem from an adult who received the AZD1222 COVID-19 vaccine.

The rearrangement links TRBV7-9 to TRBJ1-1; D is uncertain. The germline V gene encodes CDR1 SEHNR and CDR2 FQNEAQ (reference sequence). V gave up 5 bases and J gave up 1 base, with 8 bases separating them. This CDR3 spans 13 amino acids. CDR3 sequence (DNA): TGTGCCAGCAGCCAAGGACGGAACACTGAAGCTTTCTTT. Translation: CASSQGRNTEAFF.

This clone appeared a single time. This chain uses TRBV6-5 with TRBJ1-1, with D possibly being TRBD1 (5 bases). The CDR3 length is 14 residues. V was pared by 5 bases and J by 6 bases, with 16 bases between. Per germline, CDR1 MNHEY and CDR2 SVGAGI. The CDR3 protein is CASSPTEAYAEAFF. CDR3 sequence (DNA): TGTGCCAGCAGTCCGACAGAAGCCTATGCTGAAGCTTTCTTT.

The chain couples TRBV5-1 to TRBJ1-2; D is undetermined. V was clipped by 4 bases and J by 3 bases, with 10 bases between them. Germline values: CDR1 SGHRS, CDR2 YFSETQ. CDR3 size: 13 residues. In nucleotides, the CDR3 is TGCGCCAGCAGCCTGGACGGGTACTATGGCTACACCTTC. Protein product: CASSLDGYYGYTF.

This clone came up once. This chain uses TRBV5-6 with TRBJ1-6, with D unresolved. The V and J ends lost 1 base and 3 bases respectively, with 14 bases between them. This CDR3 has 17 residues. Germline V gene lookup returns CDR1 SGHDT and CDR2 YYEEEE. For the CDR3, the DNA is TGTGCCAGCAGCTTGCGTCAGTCGGCCTACTATAATTCACCCCTCCACTTT. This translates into CASSLRQSAYYNSPLHF. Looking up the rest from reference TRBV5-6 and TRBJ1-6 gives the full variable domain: DAGVTQSPTHLIKTRGQQVTLRCSPKSGHDTVSWYQQALGQGPQFIFQYYEEEERQRGNFPDRFSGHQFPNYSSELNVNALLLGDSALYLCASSLRQSAYYNSPLHFGNGTRLTVT.

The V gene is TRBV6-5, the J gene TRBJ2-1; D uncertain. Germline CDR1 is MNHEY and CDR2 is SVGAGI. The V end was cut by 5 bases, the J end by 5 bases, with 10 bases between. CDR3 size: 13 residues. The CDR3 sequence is CASSRTENNEQFF. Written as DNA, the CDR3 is TGTGCCAGCAGTAGGACCGAAAACAATGAGCAGTTCTTC.

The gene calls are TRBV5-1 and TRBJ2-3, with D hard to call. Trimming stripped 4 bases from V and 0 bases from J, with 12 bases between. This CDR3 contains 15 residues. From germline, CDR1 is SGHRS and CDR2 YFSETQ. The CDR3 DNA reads TGCGCCAGCAGCGCGATAGGATCTAGCACAGATACGCAGTATTTT. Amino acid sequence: CASSAIGSSTDTQYF.

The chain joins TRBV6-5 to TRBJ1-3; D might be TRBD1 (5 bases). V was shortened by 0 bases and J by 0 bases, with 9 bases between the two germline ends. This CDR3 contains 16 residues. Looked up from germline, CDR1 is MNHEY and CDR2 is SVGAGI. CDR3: CASSYSDSNSGNTIYF. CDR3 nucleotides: TGTGCCAGCAGTTACTCTGACAGCAACTCTGGAAACACCATATATTTT.

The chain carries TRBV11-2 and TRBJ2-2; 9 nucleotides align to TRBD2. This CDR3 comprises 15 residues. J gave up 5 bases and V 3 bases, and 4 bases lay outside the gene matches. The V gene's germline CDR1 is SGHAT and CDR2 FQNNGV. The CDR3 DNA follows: TGTGCCAGCAGCTTTTTAGCGGGGGTTACCGGGGAGCTGTTTTTT. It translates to CASSFLAGVTGELFF.

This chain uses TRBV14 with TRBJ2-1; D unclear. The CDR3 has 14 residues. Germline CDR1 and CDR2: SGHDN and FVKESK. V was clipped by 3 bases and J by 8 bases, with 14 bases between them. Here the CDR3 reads CASSQGIVIYEQFF. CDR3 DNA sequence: TGTGCCAGCAGCCAGGGGATTGTTATCTATGAGCAGTTCTTC. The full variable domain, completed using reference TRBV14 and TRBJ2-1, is EAGVTQFPSHSVIEKGQTVTLRCDPISGHDNLYWYRRVMGKEIKFLLHFVKESKQDESGMPNNRFLAERTGGTYSTLKVQPAELEDSGVYFCASSQGIVIYEQFFGPGTRLTVL.

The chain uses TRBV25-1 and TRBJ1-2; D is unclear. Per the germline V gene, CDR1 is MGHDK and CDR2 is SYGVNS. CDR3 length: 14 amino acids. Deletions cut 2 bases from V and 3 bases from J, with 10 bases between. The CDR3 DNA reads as TGTGCCAGCAGTGAAGTAAACACGGACTATGGCTACACCTTC. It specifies CASSEVNTDYGYTF.

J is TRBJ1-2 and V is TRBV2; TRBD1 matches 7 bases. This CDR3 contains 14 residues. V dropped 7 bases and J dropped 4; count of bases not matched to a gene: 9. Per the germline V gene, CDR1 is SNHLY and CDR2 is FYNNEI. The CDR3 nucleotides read TGTGCCAGCATGGGCACGACAGGGCGCTATGGCTACACCTTC. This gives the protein CASMGTTGRYGYTF.

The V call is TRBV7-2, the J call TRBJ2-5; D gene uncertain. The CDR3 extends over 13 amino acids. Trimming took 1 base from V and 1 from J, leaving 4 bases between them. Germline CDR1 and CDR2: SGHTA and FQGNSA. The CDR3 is CASSLEIQETQYF. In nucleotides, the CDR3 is TGTGCCAGCAGCTTAGAGATCCAAGAGACCCAGTACTTC.

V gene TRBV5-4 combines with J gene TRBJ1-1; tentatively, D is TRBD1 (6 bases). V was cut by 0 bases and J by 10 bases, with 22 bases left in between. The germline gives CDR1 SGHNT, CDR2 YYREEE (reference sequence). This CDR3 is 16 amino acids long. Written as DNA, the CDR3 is TGTGCCAGCAGCTTGGGCGGCAGGGGATTGTGGGCGGGAGCTTTCTTT. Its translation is CASSLGGRGLWAGAFF.

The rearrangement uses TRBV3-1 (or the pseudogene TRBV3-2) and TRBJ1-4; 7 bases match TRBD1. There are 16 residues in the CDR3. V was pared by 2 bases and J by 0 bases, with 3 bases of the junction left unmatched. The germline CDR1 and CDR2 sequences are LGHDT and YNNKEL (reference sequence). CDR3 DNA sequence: TGTGCCAGCAGCCAAACAGGGGCGGCAACTAATGAAAAACTGTTTTTT. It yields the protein CASSQTGAATNEKLFF.

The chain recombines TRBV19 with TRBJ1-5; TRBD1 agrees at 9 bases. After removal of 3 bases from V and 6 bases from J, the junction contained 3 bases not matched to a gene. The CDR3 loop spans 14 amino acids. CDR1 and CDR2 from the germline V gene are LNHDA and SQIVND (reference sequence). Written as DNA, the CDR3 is TGTGCCAGTAGTATCCGGACAGGGGCTCAGCCCCAGCATTTT. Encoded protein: CASSIRTGAQPQHF.

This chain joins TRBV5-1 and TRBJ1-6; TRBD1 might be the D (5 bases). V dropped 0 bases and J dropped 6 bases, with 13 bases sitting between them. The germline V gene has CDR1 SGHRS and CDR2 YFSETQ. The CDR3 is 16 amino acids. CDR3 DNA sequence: TGCGCCAGCAGCTTGGCCCGGGGCAGGGTTAATTCACCCCTCCACTTT. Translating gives CASSLARGRVNSPLHF.

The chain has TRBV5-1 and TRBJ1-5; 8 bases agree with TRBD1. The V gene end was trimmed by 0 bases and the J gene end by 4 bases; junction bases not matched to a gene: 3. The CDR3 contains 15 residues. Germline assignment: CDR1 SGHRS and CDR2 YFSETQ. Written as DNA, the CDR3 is TGCGCCAGCAGCTTGGCAGGGGGCTTTAATCAGCCCCAGCATTTT. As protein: CASSLAGGFNQPQHF. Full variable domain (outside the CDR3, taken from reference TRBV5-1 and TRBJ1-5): KAGVTQTPRYLIKTRGQQVTLSCSPISGHRSVSWYQQTPGQGLQFLFEYFSETQRNKGNFPGRFSGRQFSNSRSEMNVSTLELGDSALYLCASSLAGGFNQPQHFGDGTRLSIL.

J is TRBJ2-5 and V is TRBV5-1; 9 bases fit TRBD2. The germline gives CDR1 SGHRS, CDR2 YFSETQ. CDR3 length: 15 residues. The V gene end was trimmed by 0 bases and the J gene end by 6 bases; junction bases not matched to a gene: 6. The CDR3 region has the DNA TGCGCCAGCAGCTTGGAGGCGGGGGGGCCAAAGACCCAGTACTTC. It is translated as CASSLEAGGPKTQYF.

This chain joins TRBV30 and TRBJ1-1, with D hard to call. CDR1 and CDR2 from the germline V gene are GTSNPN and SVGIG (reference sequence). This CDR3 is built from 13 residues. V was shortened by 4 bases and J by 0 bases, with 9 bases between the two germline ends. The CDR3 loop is CAWTAAMNTEAFF. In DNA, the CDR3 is TGTGCCTGGACAGCGGCCATGAACACTGAAGCTTTCTTT.

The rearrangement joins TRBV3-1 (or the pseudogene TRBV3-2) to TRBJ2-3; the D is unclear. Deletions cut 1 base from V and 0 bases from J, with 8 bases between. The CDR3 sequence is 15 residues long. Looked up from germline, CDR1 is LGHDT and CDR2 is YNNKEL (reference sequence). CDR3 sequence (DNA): TGTGCCAGCAGCCAAGGTTCAGTGAGCACAGATACGCAGTATTTT. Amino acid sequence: CASSQGSVSTDTQYF.

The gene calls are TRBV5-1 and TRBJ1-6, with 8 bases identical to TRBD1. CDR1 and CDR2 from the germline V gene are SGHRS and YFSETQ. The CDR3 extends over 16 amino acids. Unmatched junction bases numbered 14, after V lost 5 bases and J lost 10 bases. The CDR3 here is CASRPMGGQGGSPLHF. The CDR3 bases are TGCGCCAGCAGACCAATGGGAGGACAGGGTGGATCACCCCTCCACTTT.

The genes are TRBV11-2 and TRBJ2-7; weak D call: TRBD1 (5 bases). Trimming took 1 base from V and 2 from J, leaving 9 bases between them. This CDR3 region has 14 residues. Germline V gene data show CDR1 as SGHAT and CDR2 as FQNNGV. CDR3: CASSLAARAYEQYF. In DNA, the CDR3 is TGTGCCAGCAGCTTAGCCGCCAGGGCCTACGAGCAGTACTTC. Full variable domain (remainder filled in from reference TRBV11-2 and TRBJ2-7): EAGVAQSPRYKIIEKRQSVAFWCNPISGHATLYWYQQILGQGPKLLIQFQNNGVVDDSQLPKDRFSAERLKGVDSTLKIQPAKLEDSAVYLCASSLAARAYEQYFGPGTRLTVT.

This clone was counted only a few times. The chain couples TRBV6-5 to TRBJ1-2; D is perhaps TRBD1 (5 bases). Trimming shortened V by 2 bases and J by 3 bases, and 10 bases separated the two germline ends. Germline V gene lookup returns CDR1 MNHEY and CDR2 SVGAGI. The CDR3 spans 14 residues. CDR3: CASSYALGDYGYTF. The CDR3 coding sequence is TGTGCCAGCAGTTACGCCCTGGGGGACTATGGCTACACCTTC.

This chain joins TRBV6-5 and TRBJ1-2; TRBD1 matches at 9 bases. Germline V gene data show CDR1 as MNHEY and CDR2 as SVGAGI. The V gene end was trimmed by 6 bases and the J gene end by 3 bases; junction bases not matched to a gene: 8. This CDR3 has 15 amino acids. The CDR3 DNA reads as TGTGCCAGCAGGAAAAACCGGGACAGGGACTATGGCTACACCTTC. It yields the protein CASRKNRDRDYGYTF.

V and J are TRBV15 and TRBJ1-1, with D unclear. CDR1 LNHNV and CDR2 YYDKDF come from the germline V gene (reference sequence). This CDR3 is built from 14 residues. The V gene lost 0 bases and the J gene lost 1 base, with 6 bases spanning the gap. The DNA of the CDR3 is TGTGCCACCAGCAGAGACCGCCGGAACACTGAAGCTTTCTTT. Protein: CATSRDRRNTEAFF.

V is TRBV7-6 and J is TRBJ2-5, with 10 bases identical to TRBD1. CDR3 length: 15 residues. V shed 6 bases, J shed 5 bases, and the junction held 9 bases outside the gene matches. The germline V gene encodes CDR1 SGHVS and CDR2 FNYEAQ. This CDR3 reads CASRPGQGVGETQYF. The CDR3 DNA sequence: TGTGCCAGCAGGCCAGGACAGGGGGTCGGGGAGACCCAGTACTTC.

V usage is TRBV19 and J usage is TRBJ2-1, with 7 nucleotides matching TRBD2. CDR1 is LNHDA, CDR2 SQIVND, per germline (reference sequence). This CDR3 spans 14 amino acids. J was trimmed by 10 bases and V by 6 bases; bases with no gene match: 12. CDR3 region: CASRWEGGGPEQFF. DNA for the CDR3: TGTGCCAGTAGGTGGGAGGGCGGGGGACCCGAGCAGTTCTTC.

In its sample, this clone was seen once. Here the CDR3 DNA reads TGTGCCAGCAGTAACGGAGGGTTCTCTGGAAACACCATATATTTT. Translation: CASSNGGFSGNTIYF. The rearrangement joins TRBV6-5 to TRBJ1-3, with D hard to call. CDR3 length: 15 residues. CDR1 is MNHEY and CDR2 is SVGAGI in the germline V gene. Trimming shortened V by 5 bases and J by 0 bases, and 11 bases separated the two germline ends.

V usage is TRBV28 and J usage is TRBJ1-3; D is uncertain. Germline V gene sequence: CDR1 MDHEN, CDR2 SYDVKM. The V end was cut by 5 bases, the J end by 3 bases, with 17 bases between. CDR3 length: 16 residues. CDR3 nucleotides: TGTGCCAGCAGTATCCGAGGGTCCCTCCATGGAAACACCATATATTTT. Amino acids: CASSIRGSLHGNTIYF.